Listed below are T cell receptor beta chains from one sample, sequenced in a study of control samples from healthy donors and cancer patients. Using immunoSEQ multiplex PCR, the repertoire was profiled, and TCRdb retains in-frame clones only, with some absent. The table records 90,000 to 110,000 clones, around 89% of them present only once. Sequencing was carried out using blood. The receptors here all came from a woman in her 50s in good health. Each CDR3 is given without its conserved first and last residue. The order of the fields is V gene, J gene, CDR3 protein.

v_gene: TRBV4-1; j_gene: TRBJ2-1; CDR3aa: ASSQGGRASGRGEQF
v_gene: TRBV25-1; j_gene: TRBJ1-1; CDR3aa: ASSDWTGGGDTEAF
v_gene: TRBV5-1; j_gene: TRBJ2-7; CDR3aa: ASSFTGYEQY
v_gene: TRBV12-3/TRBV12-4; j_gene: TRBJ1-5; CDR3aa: ATRPGLGQPQH
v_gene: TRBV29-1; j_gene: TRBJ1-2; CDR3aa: SVDLRTGETNQNGYT
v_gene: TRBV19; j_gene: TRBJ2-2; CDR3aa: ASNSAGELF
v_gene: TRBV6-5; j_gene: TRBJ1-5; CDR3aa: ASSSGRLNQPQH
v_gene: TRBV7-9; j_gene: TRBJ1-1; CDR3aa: ASSLEVTAWTEAF
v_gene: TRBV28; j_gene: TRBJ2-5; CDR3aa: ASTPAGVFQETQY
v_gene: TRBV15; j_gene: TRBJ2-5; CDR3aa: ATIGIAGARETQY
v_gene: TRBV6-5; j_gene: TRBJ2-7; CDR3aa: ASSYRGYSYEQY
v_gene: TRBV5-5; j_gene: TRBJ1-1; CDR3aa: ASSFYRGNTEAF
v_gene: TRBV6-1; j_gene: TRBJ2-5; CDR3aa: ASSETWETQY
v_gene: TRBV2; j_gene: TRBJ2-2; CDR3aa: ASKVRGGGELF
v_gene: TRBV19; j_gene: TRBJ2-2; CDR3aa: ASFLAGGPGGELF
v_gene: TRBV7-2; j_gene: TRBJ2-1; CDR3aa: ASSLEPRASYNEQF
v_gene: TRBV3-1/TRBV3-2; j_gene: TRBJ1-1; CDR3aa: ASSQATNEAF
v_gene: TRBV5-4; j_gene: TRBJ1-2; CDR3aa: ASSPWDRPYGYT
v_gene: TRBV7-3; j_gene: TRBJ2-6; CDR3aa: ASSLRGQYSSGANVLT
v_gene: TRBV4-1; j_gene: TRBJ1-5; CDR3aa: ATTRVGNQPQH
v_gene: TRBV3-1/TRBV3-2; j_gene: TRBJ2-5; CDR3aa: ASSQNRKETQY
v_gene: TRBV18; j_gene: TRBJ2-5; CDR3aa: ASSFDRFGETQY
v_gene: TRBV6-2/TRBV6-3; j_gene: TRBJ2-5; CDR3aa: ASSRTGFGETQY
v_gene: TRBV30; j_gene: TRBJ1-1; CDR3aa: AWSALGLPSTEAF
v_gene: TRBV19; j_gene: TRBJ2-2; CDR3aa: ASSIFRNTGELF
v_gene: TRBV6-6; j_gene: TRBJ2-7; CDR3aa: ASRRTPLTYEQY
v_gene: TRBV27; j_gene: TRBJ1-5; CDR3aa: ASSPQGLSNQPQH
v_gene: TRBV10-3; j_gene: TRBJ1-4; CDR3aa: AISQQPATNEKLF
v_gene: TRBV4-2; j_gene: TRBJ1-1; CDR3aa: ASSQGKGEGDTEAF
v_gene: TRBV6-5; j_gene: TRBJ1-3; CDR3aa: ASSLGTARNTIY
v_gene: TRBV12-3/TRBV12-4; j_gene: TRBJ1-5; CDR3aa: ASSLFGNQPQH
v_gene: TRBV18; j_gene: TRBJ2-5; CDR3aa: ASSPPSSGTQY
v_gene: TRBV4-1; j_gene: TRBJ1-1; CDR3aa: ASSPNLYLEAF
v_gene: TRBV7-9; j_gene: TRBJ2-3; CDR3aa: ASSLRLAGPDTQY
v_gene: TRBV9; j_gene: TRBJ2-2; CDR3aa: ASSGKGLANTGELF
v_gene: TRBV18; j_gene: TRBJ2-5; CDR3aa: ASSPSGHRETQY
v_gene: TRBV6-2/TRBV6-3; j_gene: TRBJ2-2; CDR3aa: ASSYSETGELF
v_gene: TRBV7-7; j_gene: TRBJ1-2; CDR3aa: ASSFSRGTGSYGYT
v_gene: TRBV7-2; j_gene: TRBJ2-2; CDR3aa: ASSLLVSNGELF
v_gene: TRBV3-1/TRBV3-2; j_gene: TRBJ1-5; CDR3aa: ASSQYSTGGRNQPQH
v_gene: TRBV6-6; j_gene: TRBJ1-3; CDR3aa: ASNGDVASGNTIY
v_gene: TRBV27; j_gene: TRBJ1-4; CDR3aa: ASSTLQGAGNEKLF
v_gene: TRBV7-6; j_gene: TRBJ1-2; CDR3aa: ASSSGGFRDYGYT